The clone carrying this TCR beta chain was recorded a few times. TCRdb passed the 5' RACE reads through MiXCR, listing each CDR3 protein once. Of approximately 49,000 distinct CDR3 sequences listed, approximately 10% are singletons. This CDR3 is built from 12 residues. V was shortened by 6 bases and J by 5 bases, with 9 bases between the two germline ends. CDR1 is MNHEY and CDR2 is SMNVEV in the germline V gene (reference sequence). The data stem from a study of early T cells in non-severe SARS-CoV-2 infection. Material for sequencing was whole blood. The chain links TRBV27 to TRBJ2-3; D is uncertain. The clonotype originates from an adult who was a healthcare worker with PCR-confirmed SARS-CoV-2 infection or an uninfected control (not recorded which). In nucleotides, the CDR3 is TGTGCCAGCAGCGCGATGGGAGATACGCAGTATTTT. Translating gives CASSAMGDTQYF.